This T cell receptor beta chain emerged from a study of blood T cell repertoires in COVID-19 (dated by TCRdb to the early 2020s). For the study in its entirety: Samples from collaborators originated in the United States, Italy and Spain and spanned both the acute and convalescent phases of COVID-19. The material from the prospective study consisted of cDNA or gDNA derived from T cells, B-cell-depleted T cells, or PBMCs. The dataset comprised deeply sampled blood TCRbeta repertoires from subjects exposed to, actively infected with, or recovered from COVID-19. The repertoires were released in a freely available public database intended as a resource for research on the immune response to SARS-CoV-2. The samples were drawn from two sources: the first 160 participants of the ongoing ImmuneRACE study, and some 1,300 subjects contributed by 6 global collaborators. The sample metadata nearly always contained a de-identified subject ID, COVID-19 status, age in years and sex. Where HLA class I and class II types were available, the types were taken from metadata supplied by the sample provider, not from assay-based typing. What the work shows at the level of the full study, not this receptor alone: How much clinical and demographic metadata was included differed by source and by participant, and the metadata was provided uncurated.

V is cut by 3 bases and J by 8 bases, and the space between the germline ends is 17 bases. CDR1 and CDR2, looked up from the germline V gene, are MNHEY and SVGAGI. Spanning cysteine to phenylalanine, the CDR3 consists of 15 amino acids. Only CDR3 DNA is held: 45 bases, read in frame from base 1. Comment on this clone: Its target antigen remains unknown. No base quality information exists; no much larger clone differs at one position.

The immunoSEQ Assay, a bias-controlled multiplex PCR, was used to amplify TCRbeta CDR3 regions from genomic DNA. Processing in the source paper ran as follows. Nucleated cell counts per sample were estimated from amplification of reference gene primers within the assay. Sequence reads were collapsed and filtered to measure the absolute abundance of every unique TCRbeta CDR3 rearrangement. Productive Simpson clonality was computed per sample as the square root of Simpson's diversity index over productive rearrangements. Not all clones reach the TCRdb copy of this immuneACCESS table, which keeps in-frame sequences only. Checked studies attribute under half of the gap to unresolved V genes and leave the rest unexplained. V, J and clone size were drawn from that table, and D and trimming were deduced from the DNA. The sample yields roughly 260,000 clones; over 80% were counted once. 2.5% to 3% of the sample is taken by the ten largest.

Participants in the prospective study were aged roughly 18 to 90 years, lived in 24 United States geographic areas, and enrolled through a virtual design. To assign participants to cohorts, the prospective study relied on clinical history that participants themselves reported in a screening survey and a study questionnaire. Mobile phlebotomists in the prospective study collected whole blood, serum and a nasopharyngeal or oropharyngeal swab from every participant. Additional blood draws and questionnaires over an approximately 2-month period could optionally be provided by prospective study participants. Before DNA extraction, blood samples from the prospective study were shipped at room temperature or frozen.

Material for sequencing was PBMCs or T cells enriched from blood (not recorded which). The clonotype comes from a woman aged 25 to 39 with acute COVID-19. The rearrangement joined TRBV6-5 to TRBJ2-1; the D gene assignment is ambiguous. The DNA sequence follows: TGTGCCAGCAGTTATAGTCAAGAATCCCTTTATGAGCAGTTCTTC. Translated, it gives CASSYSQESLYEQFF.